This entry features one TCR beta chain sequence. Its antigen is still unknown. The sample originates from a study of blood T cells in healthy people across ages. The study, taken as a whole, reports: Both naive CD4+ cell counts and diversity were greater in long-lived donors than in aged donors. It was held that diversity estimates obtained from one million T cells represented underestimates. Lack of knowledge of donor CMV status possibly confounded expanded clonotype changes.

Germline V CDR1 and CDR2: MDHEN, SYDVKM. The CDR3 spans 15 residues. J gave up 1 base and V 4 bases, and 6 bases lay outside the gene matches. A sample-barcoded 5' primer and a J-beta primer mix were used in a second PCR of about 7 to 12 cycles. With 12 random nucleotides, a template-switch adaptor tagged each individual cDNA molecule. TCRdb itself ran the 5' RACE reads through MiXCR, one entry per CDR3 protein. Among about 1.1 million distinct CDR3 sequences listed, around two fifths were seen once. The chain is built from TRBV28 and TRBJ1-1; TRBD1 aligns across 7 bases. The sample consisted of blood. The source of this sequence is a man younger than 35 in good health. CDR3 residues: CASSWGGTANTEAFF. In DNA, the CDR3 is TGTGCCAGCAGTTGGGGCGGGACAGCGAACACTGAAGCTTTCTTT.